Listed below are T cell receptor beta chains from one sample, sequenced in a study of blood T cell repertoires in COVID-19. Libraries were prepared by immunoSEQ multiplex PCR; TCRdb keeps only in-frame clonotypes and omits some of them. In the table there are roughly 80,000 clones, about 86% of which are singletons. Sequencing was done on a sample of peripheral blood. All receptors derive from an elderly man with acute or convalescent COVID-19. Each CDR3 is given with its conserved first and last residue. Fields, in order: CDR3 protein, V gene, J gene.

CASSKDSWIEQYF	TRBV28	TRBJ2-7
CASSSSGGLSTGELFF	TRBV5-5	TRBJ2-2
CASSQAGHNSPLHF	TRBV3-1/TRBV3-2	TRBJ1-6
CASSIDRRGAVPQHF	TRBV19	TRBJ1-5
CASSPQGTRQPQHF	TRBV2	TRBJ1-5
CASSLGATSAQETQYF	TRBV5-1	TRBJ2-5
CASSPPGDTQYF	TRBV28	TRBJ2-3
CASSPGREGQYF	TRBV18	TRBJ2-7
CASRRTGSGYTF	TRBV2	TRBJ1-2
CASSPQQGSNSPLHF	TRBV18	TRBJ1-6
CASSRTANTDTQYF	TRBV18	TRBJ2-3
CASSFSGRSSTDTQYF	TRBV28	TRBJ2-3
CAWSRDIREQYF	TRBV30	TRBJ2-7
CSVEGGEETQYF	TRBV29-1	TRBJ2-5
CASSRGGGVPYNEQFF	TRBV4-2	TRBJ2-1
CASQTGKDTQYF	TRBV6-5	TRBJ2-3
CASSLRTSGSTNEQFF	TRBV7-2	TRBJ2-1
CASSPQEGNGGYTF	TRBV18	TRBJ1-2
CASSIGTAGYNEQFF	TRBV5-1	TRBJ2-1
CASSLNRAGETQYF	TRBV19	TRBJ2-5
CASSSFQQGAFYGYTF	TRBV19	TRBJ1-2
CAIRGGGTANEKLFF	TRBV10-3	TRBJ1-4
CASSFVGGSTYEQYF	TRBV27	TRBJ2-7
CATAGLALYNEQFF	TRBV2	TRBJ2-1
CASSLGLAETYEQYF	TRBV5-1	TRBJ2-7
CASSKGGRGSYGYTF	TRBV7-2	TRBJ1-2
CASSPPVELSGYTF	TRBV18	TRBJ1-2
CASSDQGVNQPQHF	TRBV6-1	TRBJ1-5
CASSLGQVLSNQPQHF	TRBV28	TRBJ1-5
CASSSQGRVNYEQYF	TRBV5-5	TRBJ2-7
CASSEEENTGELFF	TRBV13	TRBJ2-2
CASSLGTANYGYTF	TRBV7-2	TRBJ1-2
CASSQQREGPTQYF	TRBV3-1/TRBV3-2	TRBJ2-3
CASSVQGLNTEAFF	TRBV5-1	TRBJ1-1
CASSSTSPNTGELFF	TRBV5-4	TRBJ2-2
CASSLAGSHYNEQFF	TRBV4-1	TRBJ2-1
CASSRASGANVLTF	TRBV27	TRBJ2-6
CASSLNRGGGYTF	TRBV28	TRBJ1-2
CASSPGTGSYGYTF	TRBV7-2	TRBJ1-2